A single sample is the source of the 32 T cell receptor beta chains below, sequenced in a study of blood T cell repertoires in COVID-19. Sequenced by immunoSEQ multiplex PCR; TCRdb stores in-frame clones only, minus some. Seen here are hundreds of thousands of clones, just under 85% observed once, and the top ten hold roughly 10%. Sequenced input: peripheral blood. These receptors all come from a man aged 80 or over with acute or convalescent COVID-19.

The chain has TRBV4-2 and TRBJ1-1, with no clear D. There are 12 residues in the CDR3. Germline CDR1 reads LGHNA; CDR2 reads YNFKEQ. V was shortened by 7 bases and J by 2 bases, with 8 bases between the two germline ends. CDR3 region: CASKGGNTEAFF. Written as DNA, the CDR3 is TGTGCCAGCAAAGGCGGAAACACTGAAGCTTTCTTT.

The V call is TRBV7-2, the J call TRBJ1-6, with a tentative D call TRBD1 (5 bases). CDR1 and CDR2 from the germline V gene are SGHTA and FQGNSA. Trimming took off 8 bases at V and 8 bases at J, with 19 bases between the two ends. There are 15 residues in the CDR3. This CDR3 reads CASSRGPRNDSPLHF. The CDR3 nucleotides read TGTGCCAGCTCGCGGGGCCCTCGTAATGATTCACCCCTCCACTTT.

The chain recombines TRBV27 with TRBJ2-7, with 9 bases that match TRBD1. V gave up 6 bases and J gave up 2 bases; unmatched junction bases: 8. Germline CDR1 MNHEY, CDR2 SMNVEV (reference sequence). This CDR3 has 15 amino acids. The CDR3 is CASSPRQGGTYEQYF. The CDR3, as DNA: TGTGCCAGCAGCCCAAGACAGGGGGGGACCTACGAGCAGTACTTC.

V and J are TRBV4-2 and TRBJ2-3; D not resolved. CDR3 size: 15 residues. CDR1 and CDR2 from the germline V gene are LGHNA and YNFKEQ. Deletions cut 4 bases from V and 2 bases from J, with 13 bases between. The CDR3, as DNA: TGTGCCAGCAGCCTAGAACGCAGATCCACAGATACGCAGTATTTT. Translated: CASSLERRSTDTQYF.

The chain joins TRBV5-4 to TRBJ1-6, with 7 bases fitting TRBD1. Trimming at V came to 4 bases and at J to 1 base, leaving 5 bases not matched to a gene. The germline V gene encodes CDR1 SGHNT and CDR2 YYREEE (reference sequence). The CDR3 runs to 16 residues. CDR3 bases: TGTGCCAGCAGCCAAAAGGGGGCTTCCTATAATTCACCCCTCCACTTT. Translating gives CASSQKGASYNSPLHF.

The chain recombines TRBV5-1 with TRBJ2-3; D perhaps matches TRBD1 (6 bases). V was shortened by 5 bases and J by 1 base, with 17 bases between the two germline ends. Germline V gives CDR1 SGHRS, CDR2 YFSETQ. This CDR3 spans 16 amino acids. This chain's CDR3 is CASSQGPGPGTDTQYF. The CDR3 DNA follows: TGCGCCAGCAGTCAGGGGCCGGGCCCGGGCACAGATACGCAGTATTTT.

For the CDR3, the DNA is TGTGCCAGCGGGGCAGGGGGCTCCTACGAGCAGTACTTC. This encodes CASGAGGSYEQYF. The rearrangement joins TRBV12-3 or TRBV12-4 to TRBJ2-7; 7 bases match TRBD1. J was trimmed by 0 bases and V by 8 bases; bases with no gene match: 4. This CDR3 contains 13 residues.

J is TRBJ2-5 and V is TRBV14; D is possibly TRBD2 (6 bases). There are 17 residues in the CDR3. V was shortened by 2 bases and J by 4 bases, with 20 bases between the two germline ends. Germline V lookup: CDR1 SGHDN, CDR2 FVKESK. In nucleotides, the CDR3 is TGTGCCAGCAGCCAATTAGCGGAGGGGAGAGGCCCAGAGACCCAGTACTTC. Translation gives CASSQLAEGRGPETQYF.

V usage is TRBV6-5 and J usage is TRBJ2-7; 7 bases are a match to TRBD1. V dropped 6 bases and J dropped 0; count of bases not matched to a gene: 5. CDR1 and CDR2 (germline): MNHEY, SVGAGI. The CDR3 has 14 residues. The CDR3 is CASSLRDSSYEQYF. The CDR3 DNA reads TGTGCCAGCAGCCTACGGGACAGCTCCTACGAGCAGTACTTC.

The V and J genes are TRBV7-9 and TRBJ2-1, with 8 bases fitting TRBD1. The CDR3 is 16 amino acids. Trimming took 0 bases from V and 2 from J; bases not matched to a gene: 3. The germline V gene has CDR1 SEHNR and CDR2 FQNEAQ (reference sequence). The CDR3: CASSLAGTGPYNEQFF. CDR3 nucleotide sequence: TGTGCCAGCAGCTTAGCCGGGACAGGTCCCTACAATGAGCAGTTCTTC.

This sequence joins TRBV7-9 and TRBJ2-7, with D possibly TRBD2 on 6 matching bases. Germline V lookup: CDR1 SEHNR, CDR2 FQNEAQ (reference sequence). This CDR3 comprises 13 residues. V was pared by 6 bases and J by 4 bases, with 13 bases between. The CDR3 loop reads CASSSAGMYEQYF. Here the CDR3 DNA reads TGTGCCAGCAGTTCAGCGGGTATGTACGAGCAGTACTTC.

J is TRBJ2-7 and V is TRBV3-1 (or the pseudogene TRBV3-2), with D possibly TRBD1 on 6 matching bases. CDR1 LGHDT and CDR2 YNNKEL come from the germline V gene (reference sequence). The CDR3 consists of 14 residues. With 3 bases removed from V and 4 bases from J, the gap between germline ends came to 13 bases. Here the CDR3 reads CASSHSVQGYEQYF. The CDR3, as DNA: TGTGCCAGCAGCCATTCGGTTCAGGGGTACGAGCAGTACTTC.

The V call is TRBV2, the J call TRBJ1-3; D is undetermined. From germline, CDR1 is SNHLY and CDR2 FYNNEI. The CDR3 totals 11 residues. V lost 6 bases and J lost 7, with 7 bases in between. CDR3 in DNA: TGTGCCAGCAGCGAGTTGAACACCATATATTTT. Translating it yields CASSELNTIYF.

The chain links TRBV27 to TRBJ1-3; weak D call: TRBD1 (5 bases). The CDR3 extends over 15 amino acids. CDR1 and CDR2 from the germline V gene are MNHEY and SMNVEV (reference sequence). V was clipped by 0 bases and J by 0 bases, with 6 bases between them. CDR3 DNA: TGTGCCAGCAGTTTATCAGGGGCCTCTGGAAACACCATATATTTT. Encoded protein: CASSLSGASGNTIYF.

The V gene is TRBV19, the J gene TRBJ2-3; possible D gene TRBD1, 6 bases. The CDR3 is 14 residues long. Germline lookup yields CDR1 LNHDA and CDR2 SQIVND (reference sequence). V was pared by 7 bases and J by 9 bases, with 20 bases between. DNA for the CDR3: TGTGCCAGTATCGGGGTCTCCTCTGGGGGCACGCAGTATTTT. Its translation: CASIGVSSGGTQYF.

The chain has TRBV10-3 and TRBJ1-2; D perhaps matches TRBD1 (6 bases). Germline lookup yields CDR1 ENHRY and CDR2 SYGVKD. Trimming took off 6 bases at V and 3 bases at J, with 14 bases between the two ends. CDR3 length: 14 amino acids. CDR3 loop: CAIRKNEGDYGYTF. Here the CDR3 DNA reads TGTGCCATCAGGAAGAACGAGGGGGACTATGGCTACACCTTC.

This clone has just a few counts. The J gene is TRBJ1-1, the V gene TRBV10-3, with TRBD1 identical over 9 bases. After removal of 6 bases from V and 4 bases from J, the junction contained 6 bases not matched to a gene. The CDR3 spans 14 residues. The germline V gene encodes CDR1 ENHRY and CDR2 SYGVKD. Written as DNA, the CDR3 is TGTGCCATCAGGGGGGACAGGGTGACCACTGAAGCTTTCTTT. Its protein is CAIRGDRVTTEAFF.

This clone was counted many times. CDR3 sequence: CASSFRRPSTGEWGNTIYF. The CDR3 bases are TGTGCCAGCAGCTTCCGACGTCCCTCAACAGGGGAGTGGGGAAACACCATATATTTT. The V and J genes are TRBV21-1 and TRBJ1-3; TRBD1, the table's D call, lacks a check against the DNA. TRBV21-1 is flagged as a pseudogene. The CDR3 consists of 19 residues.

The chain links TRBV7-6 to TRBJ2-1, with 10 bases identical to TRBD2. The CDR3 consists of 16 residues. CDR1 is SGHVS, CDR2 FNYEAQ, per germline. J lost 1 base, V lost 5 bases, and 5 bases had no gene match. The CDR3 here is CASSGLAGGSYNEQFF. As DNA, the CDR3 is TGTGCCAGCAGCGGGTTAGCGGGGGGTTCCTACAATGAGCAGTTCTTC.

There are a few counts of this clone. In nucleotides, the CDR3 is TGTGCCAGCAGTGGTTTTACAGGGGAAGCTTTCTTT. This translates into CASSGFTGEAFF. V and J are TRBV2 and TRBJ1-1, with D tentatively TRBD1 (6 bases). V dropped 4 bases and J dropped 8 bases, with 11 bases sitting between them. The length of the CDR3 is 12 residues. CDR1 is SNHLY and CDR2 is FYNNEI in the germline V gene.

The chain links TRBV29-1 to TRBJ2-1, with 10 bases that match TRBD1. The germline V gene has CDR1 SQVTM and CDR2 ANQGSEA. The CDR3 is 20 residues long. V shed 3 bases and J 6 bases; nucleotides not matched to a gene: 23. The CDR3 sequence is CSVDGTGAGRVSGMVNEQFF. CDR3 nucleotides: TGCAGCGTTGATGGGACAGGGGCCGGTAGGGTATCCGGTATGGTCAATGAGCAGTTCTTC.

V is TRBV18 and J is TRBJ1-5; D call uncertain. CDR3 size: 14 residues. Germline-derived CDR1 and CDR2 are KGHSH and LQKENI. Trimming shortened V by 2 bases and J by 1 base, and 6 bases separated the two germline ends. CDR3 bases: TGTGCCAGCTCACCAAACAGAAGCAATCAGCCCCAGCATTTT. Translated, it gives CASSPNRSNQPQHF.

This sequence joins TRBV4-2 and TRBJ1-2; possible D gene TRBD1, 5 bases. The V end was cut by 0 bases, the J end by 2 bases, with 10 bases between. The CDR3 spans 15 residues. Germline CDR1 is LGHNA and CDR2 is YNFKEQ. The CDR3: CASSQDRVFNYGYTF. The CDR3 bases are TGTGCCAGCAGCCAAGACAGGGTATTCAACTATGGCTACACCTTC.

The V call is TRBV12-3 or TRBV12-4, the J call TRBJ2-3; D is unresolved. V was shortened by 6 bases and J by 0 bases, with 7 bases between the two germline ends. The CDR3 contains 13 residues. In DNA, the CDR3 is TGTGCCAGCAGCCCAGTTAGCACAGATACGCAGTATTTT. It is translated as CASSPVSTDTQYF.

The J gene is TRBJ2-3, the V gene TRBV9; D gene ambiguous. The CDR3 is 15 residues long. Germline loops: CDR1 SGDLS, CDR2 YYNGEE. Between the trimmed V and J ends, which lost 4 bases and 0 bases, there was a span of 12 bases. CDR3 region: CASSPRSASTDTQYF. The CDR3 DNA follows: TGTGCCAGCAGCCCCAGGTCCGCTAGCACAGATACGCAGTATTTT.

The chain uses TRBV6-2 or TRBV6-3 and TRBJ2-5; 9 bases are shared with TRBD1. V trimming: 2 bases; J trimming: 2 bases; junction bases outside the gene matches: 6. Per germline, CDR1 MNHEY and CDR2 SVGEGT. The CDR3 has 16 amino acids. CDR3 sequence: CASSYETGGTQETQYF. Here the CDR3 DNA reads TGTGCCAGCAGTTACGAGACAGGGGGAACTCAAGAGACCCAGTACTTC.

This clone was recorded only once. The genes are TRBV2 and TRBJ2-5, with D unclear. Trimming took 7 bases from V and 5 from J, leaving 8 bases between them. The germline V gene has CDR1 SNHLY and CDR2 FYNNEI. The CDR3 runs to 11 residues. The CDR3 spells CASNGWETQYF. Written as DNA, the CDR3 is TGTGCCAGCAACGGTTGGGAGACCCAGTACTTC.

This clone was seen a single time. The chain recombines TRBV18 with TRBJ2-2, with 9 bases identical to TRBD1. In germline, CDR1 is KGHSH, CDR2 LQKENI. This CDR3 has 17 residues. Germline trimming cut 5 bases from V and 1 base from J; bases unmatched to any gene: 8. The CDR3: CASSSSPDRGNTGELFF. The CDR3 DNA sequence: TGTGCCAGCTCATCATCACCGGACAGGGGGAACACCGGGGAGCTGTTTTTT. Combining the CDR3 with reference TRBV18 and TRBJ2-2 gives the whole variable domain NAGVMQNPRHLVRRRGQEARLRCSPMKGHSHVYWYRQLPEEGLKFMVYLQKENIIDESGMPKERFSAEFPKEGPSILRIQQVVRGDSAAYFCASSSSPDRGNTGELFFGEGSRLTVL.

The count of this clone is one. This chain connects TRBV5-1 to TRBJ1-6, with D maybe TRBD1 (6 bases). Trimming left V 0 bases short and J 6 bases short, with 10 bases between. There are 15 residues in the CDR3. CDR1 and CDR2 (germline): SGHRS, YFSETQ. The DNA for the CDR3 is TGCGCCAGCAGCTTGGACGGACAGATTAATTCACCCCTCCACTTT. Its translation is CASSLDGQINSPLHF.

CDR3 in DNA: TGTGCCTCAGTAGGGGGCTCGGGGAATCAGCCCCAGCATTTT. Translating gives CASVGGSGNQPQHF. The gene calls are TRBV2 and TRBJ1-5, with 7 bases lining up with TRBD1. Looked up from germline, CDR1 is SNHLY and CDR2 is FYNNEI. The V segment lost 11 bases and the J segment 4 bases; nucleotides outside the gene matches: 11. The CDR3 has 14 amino acids.

The rearrangement uses TRBV24-1 and TRBJ2-3, with 9 bases fitting TRBD1. J was trimmed by 1 base and V by 5 bases; bases with no gene match: 3. CDR1 KGHDR and CDR2 SFDVKD come from the germline V gene. This CDR3 contains 15 residues. The CDR3 reads CATSAWDRGTDTQYF. The CDR3 coding sequence is TGTGCCACCAGTGCCTGGGACAGGGGCACAGATACGCAGTATTTT.

V is TRBV3-1 (or the pseudogene TRBV3-2) and J is TRBJ1-2; 9 nucleotides agree with TRBD1. This CDR3 is built from 14 residues. The junction had 3 bases not matched to a gene; V was cut back by 3 bases and J by 4 bases. Germline V gene lookup returns CDR1 LGHDT and CDR2 YNNKEL (reference sequence). CDR3 residues: CASSQGQGFYGYTF. The DNA for the CDR3 is TGTGCCAGCAGCCAGGGACAGGGCTTCTATGGCTACACCTTC.